The 26 T cell receptor beta chains reported below all come from one sample, sequenced in a study of shared clonotypes between healthy human individuals. Sequenced by immunoSEQ multiplex PCR; TCRdb stores in-frame clones only, minus some. The table records 300,000 to 400,000 clones, about 74% of them present only once. The sequencing sample was made of memory CD4+ T cells sorted from blood. Specified subset: CD45RA-negative fraction. The source of these receptors is a man aged 30-40 years in good health.

This chain's CDR3 is CASYRQGAPGNTIYF. CDR3 bases: TGTGCCAGCTACAGACAGGGGGCACCTGGAAACACCATATATTTT. This rearrangement joins TRBV7-9 to TRBJ1-3; 10 nucleotides line up with TRBD1. This CDR3 is 15 amino acids long. V gave up 8 bases and J gave up 2 bases; unmatched junction bases: 6. Germline CDR1 reads SEHNR; CDR2 reads FQNEAQ (reference sequence). The full variable domain, in which reference TRBV7-9 and TRBJ1-3 provide the parts outside the CDR3, is DTGVSQNPRHKITKRGQNVTFRCDPISEHNRLYWYRQTLGQGPEFLTYFQNEAQLEKSRLLSDRFSAERPKGSFSTLEIQRTEQGDSAMYLCASYRQGAPGNTIYFGEGSWLTVV.

This clone was counted many times. The rearrangement uses TRBV4-3 and TRBJ2-3, with D perhaps matching TRBD2 (6 bases). The V gene lost 3 bases and the J gene lost 2 bases, with 9 bases spanning the gap. Germline CDR1 is LGHNA and CDR2 is YSLEER. The CDR3 has 14 amino acids. The CDR3 loop reads CASSQGLFTDTQYF. The CDR3 nucleotides read TGCGCCAGCAGCCAGGGACTGTTCACAGATACGCAGTATTTT.

This chain connects TRBV25-1 to TRBJ2-1; TRBD1 is a possible D gene (6 bases). CDR3 size: 16 residues. Germline-derived CDR1 and CDR2 are MGHDK and SYGVNS. V was cut by 6 bases and J by 4 bases, with 19 bases left in between. DNA of the CDR3: TGTGCCAGCAGCTCCCCAGGGGCCGGGAATTACAATGAGCAGTTCTTC. Protein sequence: CASSSPGAGNYNEQFF.

CDR3 sequence: CASSLITAYNEQFF. Written as DNA, the CDR3 is TGCGCCAGCAGCTTGATAACTGCCTACAATGAGCAGTTCTTC. The genes are TRBV5-1 and TRBJ2-1, with unresolved D. The V end lost 1 base, the J end lost 2 bases, and 7 bases lay between the germline ends. The CDR3 totals 14 residues. From germline, CDR1 is SGHRS and CDR2 YFSETQ.

This chain uses TRBV10-3 with TRBJ2-3, with unresolved D. The CDR3 runs to 13 residues. Germline V gives CDR1 ENHRY, CDR2 SYGVKD. The V and J ends lost 3 bases and 5 bases respectively, with 9 bases between them. In DNA, the CDR3 is TGTGCCATCAGTGATCCGACAAGAGATACGCAGTATTTT. This sequence encodes CAISDPTRDTQYF.

The chain is built from TRBV12-5 and TRBJ2-1; possibly TRBD2 for D (6 bases). In germline, CDR1 is LGHNT, CDR2 FRNRAP. This CDR3 has 14 residues. Trimming removed 6 bases from V and 8 bases from J, with 17 bases in between. The CDR3 spells CASGPGLGLDEQFF. CDR3 bases: TGTGCTAGTGGGCCGGGACTTGGTCTGGATGAGCAGTTCTTC.

The genes are TRBV29-1 and TRBJ2-1; TRBD2 is a possible D gene (5 bases). Germline CDR1 SQVTM, CDR2 ANQGSEA. The CDR3 spans 13 residues. The V end was cut by 4 bases, the J end by 7 bases, with 14 bases between. The DNA of the CDR3 is TGCAGCGTTGCCTCCCAGCGGAGGAATGAGCAGTTCTTC. It yields the protein CSVASQRRNEQFF.

This sequence joins TRBV15 and TRBJ2-6, with TRBD1 identical over 7 bases. The V gene's germline CDR1 is LNHNV and CDR2 YYDKDF (reference sequence). V gave up 3 bases and J gave up 0 bases; unmatched junction bases: 11. The CDR3 is 19 residues long. CDR3 amino acids: CATSRPGQRGPSGANVLTF. CDR3 DNA: TGTGCCACCAGCAGGCCGGGACAGAGGGGCCCCTCTGGGGCCAACGTCCTGACTTTC.

This chain uses TRBV5-6 with TRBJ1-5; 9 positions match TRBD1. After removal of 4 bases from V and 6 bases from J, the junction contained 5 bases not matched to a gene. Germline V CDR1 and CDR2: SGHDT, YYEEEE. The CDR3 spans 14 residues. The CDR3 region has the DNA TGTGCCAGCAGCATGGGACAGGGAACTCAGCCCCAGCATTTT. Amino acids: CASSMGQGTQPQHF.

The sample holds many counts of this clone. The rearrangement links TRBV7-9 to TRBJ2-1; 8 nucleotides line up with TRBD1. CDR3 size: 15 residues. CDR1 SEHNR and CDR2 FQNEAQ come from the germline V gene (reference sequence). Trimming removed 5 bases from V and 10 bases from J; junction bases left unmatched: 13. The CDR3 region has the DNA TGTGCCAGCAGCCGTGGTGCAGGGGGCGCGGAAGAGCAGTTCTTC. It yields the protein CASSRGAGGAEEQFF.

This clone was seen a single time. The chain recombines TRBV7-9 with TRBJ2-3; D is perhaps TRBD1 (6 bases). Germline V CDR1 and CDR2: SEHNR, FQNEAQ (reference sequence). Between the trimmed V and J ends, which lost 1 base and 4 bases, there was a span of 12 bases. The CDR3 sequence is 15 residues long. CDR3 region: CASSLDHRVADTQYF. The DNA of the CDR3 is TGTGCCAGCAGCTTAGACCACAGGGTAGCAGATACGCAGTATTTT.

The rearrangement joins TRBV6-1 to TRBJ1-5, with D perhaps TRBD1 (5 bases). The CDR3 has 15 amino acids. The germline gives CDR1 MNHNS, CDR2 SASEGT. Trimming stripped 6 bases from V and 1 base from J, with 13 bases between. Here the CDR3 DNA reads TGTGCCAGCAGCGTTGGGGCGCTAAGCAATCAGCCCCAGCATTTT. This codes for CASSVGALSNQPQHF.

The chain has TRBV10-3 and TRBJ1-2, with 9 bases aligning to TRBD1. The germline V gene has CDR1 ENHRY and CDR2 SYGVKD. The CDR3 covers 13 residues. The V gene end was trimmed by 10 bases and the J gene end by 6 bases; junction bases not matched to a gene: 9. CDR3 bases: TGTGCCACCACTACAGGGGGCGAGGATGGCTACACCTTC. Its protein product is CATTTGGEDGYTF.

The rearrangement links TRBV12-5 to TRBJ2-2, with D possibly being TRBD1 (6 bases). CDR1 and CDR2 (germline): LGHNT, FRNRAP. The CDR3 length is 15 residues. Trimming took off 6 bases at V and 6 bases at J, with 17 bases between the two ends. The CDR3: CASGEPPDRPGELFF. For the CDR3, the DNA is TGTGCTAGTGGCGAACCCCCCGACAGGCCCGGGGAGCTGTTTTTT.

This chain links TRBV5-1 with TRBJ1-1, with D maybe TRBD1 (5 bases). Per germline, CDR1 SGHRS and CDR2 YFSETQ. V dropped 5 bases and J dropped 0 bases, with 11 bases sitting between them. The CDR3 length is 14 residues. The CDR3 sequence is CASRAWDLNTEAFF. CDR3 nucleotide sequence: TGCGCCAGCAGGGCATGGGACTTGAACACTGAAGCTTTCTTT.

The CDR3 nucleotides are TGTGCCAGCAGCTTCGGGTGGCTAAGCAATCAGCCCCAGCATTTT. It codes for CASSFGWLSNQPQHF. The chain joins TRBV7-2 to TRBJ1-5, with no clear D. Trimming removed 3 bases from V and 1 base from J, with 10 bases in between. Germline CDR1 is SGHTA and CDR2 is FQGNSA. The CDR3 extends over 15 amino acids.

This clone occurred a few times. As DNA, the CDR3 is TGTGCCAGCGTACACAAGTCTGGAAGCACTGAAGCTTTCTTT. Amino acids: CASVHKSGSTEAFF. The V call is TRBV27, the J call TRBJ1-1; D remains unclear. Germline V gene data show CDR1 as MNHEY and CDR2 as SMNVEV (reference sequence). The CDR3 totals 14 residues. Between the trimmed V and J ends, which lost 8 bases and 4 bases, there was a span of 17 bases.

The chain couples TRBV27 to TRBJ1-2; 8 bases are shared with TRBD1. This CDR3 spans 13 amino acids. CDR1 and CDR2 (germline): MNHEY, SMNVEV (reference sequence). V lost 6 bases to trimming and J lost 8 bases; unmatched junction nucleotides: 8. In nucleotides, the CDR3 is TGTGCCAGCAGGGACTTACAGGGGGACGGCTACACCTTC. Its protein is CASRDLQGDGYTF.

This clone was counted between two and nine times. The chain joins TRBV21-1 to TRBJ1-5; the D segment call TRBD1 is taken from the table without a DNA check. TRBV21-1 is a pseudogene. The CDR3 contains 15 residues. The CDR3, as DNA: TGTGCCAGCAGCAAATGGGGACAGGGACACCAGCCCCAGCATTTT. Translated, it gives CASSKWGQGHQPQHF.

The rearrangement uses TRBV7-2 and TRBJ2-3; D unclear. With 5 bases removed from V and 3 bases from J, the gap between germline ends came to 9 bases. CDR1 is SGHTA, CDR2 FQGNSA, per germline. This CDR3 contains 13 residues. The CDR3: CASSGGPTDTQYF. CDR3 bases: TGTGCCAGCAGCGGCGGCCCGACAGATACGCAGTATTTT. The entire variable domain, with the rest obtained from reference TRBV7-2 and TRBJ2-3, is as follows: GAGVSQSPSNKVTEKGKDVELRCDPISGHTALYWYRQSLGQGLEFLIYFQGNSAPDKSGLPSDRFSAERTGGSVSTLTIQRTQQEDSAVYLCASSGGPTDTQYFGPGTRLTVL.

The table lists this clone with a few counts. The chain uses TRBV28 and TRBJ1-3; D ambiguous. Germline V gene lookup returns CDR1 MDHEN and CDR2 SYDVKM. The CDR3 is made up of 15 amino acids. V shed 3 bases and J shed 2 bases, with 11 bases lying between them. The CDR3 region has the DNA TGTGCCAGCAGTTTGGACCGGGGTACTGGAAACACCATATATTTT. Protein sequence: CASSLDRGTGNTIYF.

The chain links TRBV7-2 to TRBJ2-3, with a possible D match to TRBD2 (7 bases). The CDR3 length is 14 residues. V was clipped by 5 bases and J by 4 bases, with 13 bases between them. Germline CDR1 reads SGHTA; CDR2 reads FQGNSA. The CDR3 bases are TGTGCCAGCAGCACCGGGGGGCCTCCAGATACGCAGTATTTT. This sequence encodes CASSTGGPPDTQYF.

This clone was detected only once. The V gene is TRBV28, the J gene TRBJ2-1; unclear D gene. The germline CDR1 and CDR2 sequences are MDHEN and SYDVKM. With 9 bases removed from V and 10 bases from J, the gap between germline ends came to 19 bases. The CDR3 length is 13 residues. The CDR3 is CASLSGLTFEQFF. Written as DNA, the CDR3 is TGTGCCAGTCTAAGTGGCCTCACATTCGAGCAGTTCTTC.

The chain links TRBV28 to TRBJ2-7, with 7 bases identical to TRBD1. Germline CDR1 MDHEN, CDR2 SYDVKM. This CDR3 is 11 amino acids long. Trimming at V came to 8 bases and at J to 2 bases, leaving 0 bases not matched to a gene. The CDR3 loop is CASGTAYEQYF. CDR3 coding DNA: TGTGCCAGCGGGACAGCCTACGAGCAGTACTTC.

This chain links TRBV5-1 with TRBJ2-1, with D perhaps matching TRBD2 (5 bases). The germline V gene encodes CDR1 SGHRS and CDR2 YFSETQ. CDR3 length: 13 residues. V lost 1 base and J lost 8, with 10 bases in between. The CDR3 reads CASSLIGLDEQFF. The CDR3 nucleotides are TGCGCCAGCAGCTTGATCGGACTTGATGAGCAGTTCTTC.

This chain connects TRBV5-1 to TRBJ1-3, with unresolved D. The germline V gene encodes CDR1 SGHRS and CDR2 YFSETQ. The CDR3 totals 14 residues. V was clipped by 0 bases and J by 3 bases, with 7 bases between them. CDR3 nucleotide sequence: TGCGCCAGCAGCTTGGGAGGCGATGGAAACACCATATATTTT. Translation: CASSLGGDGNTIYF.